This T cell receptor beta chain was observed in a study of shared clonotypes between healthy human individuals (dated by TCRdb to 2019 to 2021). Regarding the complete study: A couple of women and three men aged 18 to 49 years were included in the cohort. To estimate repertoire size and how much clonotypes are shared between individuals, the study performed deep sequencing of blood TCR repertoires from five healthy adults. Each donor's leukapheresis produced roughly between about 0.8 and 8.9 billion PBMCs. For each donor, three plates each were used for CD4 naive and CD4 memory, two plates were used for CD8 naive, and one plate was used for CD8 memory. To increase sequencing depth and limit assay-specific biases, different laboratories used diverse techniques to prepare libraries and sequence TCR repertoires. What the work shows at the level of the full study, not this receptor alone: About 5% of naive CD4, 3.5% of naive CD8, approximately 2% of memory CD4, and 0.4% of memory CD8 clonotypes were shared across several donors. Because the study included a small number of donors, the genetic and exposure-history diversity represented was limited. Naive subsets generally had larger estimated clonotype richness than memory subsets. Based on pairwise subsampling, the degree of clonotype sharing among donors was expected to be affected by sequencing depth. Sampling was restricted to blood, and TCR repertoires in tissues likely differ from the TCR repertoires found in blood. Compared with non-shared clonotypes, the clonotypes found in all four sorted-subset donors had higher generation probabilities. Incomplete sequencing was indicated by rarefaction of sorted-subset datasets, despite the large sequencing depth.

The V end loses 1 base and the J end loses 0 bases, and a stretch of 9 bases separates them. From cysteine to phenylalanine, the CDR3 is 16 amino acids long. Left in the record is the CDR3 DNA by itself, 48 bases read in frame from the first base. CDR1 SGHAT and CDR2 FQNNGV were looked up in the germline V gene. About this clone: Its antigen is not yet known. No base quality information exists; no much larger clone differs at one position.

TCR CDR3 regions were amplified from genomic DNA by multiplex PCR using the deep immunoSEQ assay. Genomic DNA extracted from each cell subset was distributed evenly over all wells of several immunoSEQ 96-well plates, and each plate served as one replicate. Each replicate PCR for sorted subsets received 200 ng genomic DNA, equal to tens of thousands of T cell genomes. Purified libraries were quantified with a Qubit 3.0 fluorometer, sized on a Bioanalyzer 2100, and re-quantified with the KAPA Library Quantification kit. Every immunoSEQ 96-well plate was sequenced on a dedicated single-read 150-cycle Illumina NextSeq 550 flow cell. On the study's bioinformatics: Because only junctional sequences without quality scores were contained in the immunoSEQ output, filtering matching that applied to full-length reads could not be performed. To assign V/J genes and CDR3, sequences were annotated using PyIR, a Python wrapper for IgBLAST v1.9, with IMGT germline references. Reads were removed for weak V/J assignments (E-value above 1e-6), missing CDR3, stop codons, out-of-frame junctions, or ambiguous translated residues. A V3J clonotype was defined by an identical inferred V gene, J gene, and CDR3 amino acid sequence. The percentage overlap between two repertoires was calculated by dividing the number of shared unique clonotypes by the size of the smaller repertoire. RTK rarefaction, the Chao1 estimator, and Recon v2.1 estimates of unobserved clonotypes were used to assess repertoire richness. For all TCRbeta clonotypes obtained by the gDNA method from several donors, generation probabilities were computed with OLGA. TCRdb retrieved this table from immuneACCESS and kept in-frame rearrangements only. Not all clones are present; in checked studies, unresolved V genes account for under half, and no reason is known for the remainder. V, J and clone size are taken as reported in that table, and D and trimming were inferred from the DNA itself. The sample table lists more than 2 million clones, around 93% of them with a count of one. More than 1.5% of the sample is in the top ten clones.

CD8 naive samples consisted of CD45RO-negative cells that were positively selected for CCR7, yielding a CD45RA+CCR7+ population without TemRA cells. Healthy HIV-negative adults with no recently reported acute infections or vaccinations were included as donors. Every donor was a Caucasian adult living in Nashville, Tennessee, USA. Blood was obtained by leukapheresis, after which PBMCs were separated by Ficoll-Histopaque density gradient centrifugation and cryopreserved in liquid nitrogen vapor phase. Purity and quantity of every magnetically sorted T cell population were checked by analytical flow cytometry. Each sorted fraction had its genomic DNA isolated and then quantified by UV absorbance on a Nanodrop 2000c.

Sequencing was done on a sample of naive CD8+ T cells from PBMCs. Taken with the paper, the label for cell subset or site translates to: CD45RA+CCR7+. The chain employs TRBV11-2 and TRBJ2-2; TRBD1 is perhaps the D gene, given 6 matching bases. The clonotype was recovered from a man younger than 35 in good health. Some clones in this sample may be carry-over from other donors' samples. The DNA is TGTGCCAGCAGCTTAGTCTACAGGGCGAACACCGGGGAGCTGTTTTTT. This codes for CASSLVYRANTGELFF. The reference TRBV11-2 and TRBJ2-2 proteins fill in what lies around the CDR3, so the full variable domain reads EAGVAQSPRYKIIEKRQSVAFWCNPISGHATLYWYQQILGQGPKLLIQFQNNGVVDDSQLPKDRFSAERLKGVDSTLKIQPAKLEDSAVYLCASSLVYRANTGELFFGEGSRLTVL.